Below, one T cell receptor (beta chain) is given with its context. The CDR3 covers 11 residues. Trimming took 3 bases from V and 7 from J; bases not matched to a gene: 0. CDR1 and CDR2 from the germline V gene are KGHSH and LQKENI. Here immunoSEQ multiplex PCR was the method, and the copy in TCRdb shows in-frame clones only, minus some. The data hold 600,000 to 750,000 clones, with roughly 88% observed a single time. The data stem from a study of shared clonotypes between healthy human individuals. In the study overall: The plates for each donor numbered three CD4 naive, three CD4 memory, two CD8 naive and one CD8 memory.

All donors qualified as healthy HIV-negative adults and had experienced no recent acute infections or vaccinations. Material: memory CD8+ T cells from PBMCs. Subset specified: CD45RO+ cells pooled with CCR7-negative TemRA cells. This clonotype was obtained from a man aged 18 to 30 in good health. Some clones in this sample may be carry-over from other donors' samples. V gene TRBV18 combines with J gene TRBJ2-7; TRBD2 matches 7 bases. CDR3 DNA: TGTGCCAGCTCACCGGGGGGGGAGCAGTACTTC. Translation: CASSPGGEQYF.